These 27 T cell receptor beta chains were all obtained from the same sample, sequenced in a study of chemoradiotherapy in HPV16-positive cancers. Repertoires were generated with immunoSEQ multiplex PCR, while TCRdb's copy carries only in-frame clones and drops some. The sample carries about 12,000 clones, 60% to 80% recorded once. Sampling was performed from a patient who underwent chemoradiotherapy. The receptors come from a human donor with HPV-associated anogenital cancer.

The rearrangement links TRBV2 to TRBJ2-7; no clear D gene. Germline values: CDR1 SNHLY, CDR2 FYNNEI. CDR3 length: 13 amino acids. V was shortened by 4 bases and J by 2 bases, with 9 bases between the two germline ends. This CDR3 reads CASSAGRTYEQYF. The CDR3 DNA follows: TGTGCCAGCAGTGCTGGCAGGACCTACGAGCAGTACTTC.

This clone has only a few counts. The CDR3 loop is CASSIPRVVNTGELFF. The CDR3 DNA follows: TGTGCCAGTAGTATCCCCAGGGTGGTGAACACCGGGGAGCTGTTTTTT. This chain uses TRBV19 with TRBJ2-2, with TRBD1 as a possible D gene (5 bases). Looked up from germline, CDR1 is LNHDA and CDR2 is SQIVND (reference sequence). This CDR3 spans 16 amino acids. Trimming shortened V by 3 bases and J by 1 base, and 12 bases separated the two germline ends.

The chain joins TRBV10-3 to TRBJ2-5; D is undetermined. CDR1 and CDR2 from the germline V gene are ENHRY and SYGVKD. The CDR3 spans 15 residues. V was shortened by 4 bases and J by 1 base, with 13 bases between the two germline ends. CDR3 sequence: CAISGWPLGQETQYF. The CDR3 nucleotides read TGTGCCATCAGTGGGTGGCCCCTGGGCCAAGAGACCCAGTACTTC.

The CDR3: CASSQEGTSGRPPPYEQYF. Written as DNA, the CDR3 is TGTGCCAGCAGCCAAGAAGGGACTAGCGGGAGACCACCTCCCTACGAGCAGTACTTC. The chain joins TRBV4-2 to TRBJ2-7, with 14 positions matching TRBD2. V gave up 0 bases and J gave up 2 bases; unmatched junction bases: 9. This CDR3 region has 19 residues. Per the germline V gene, CDR1 is LGHNA and CDR2 is YNFKEQ.

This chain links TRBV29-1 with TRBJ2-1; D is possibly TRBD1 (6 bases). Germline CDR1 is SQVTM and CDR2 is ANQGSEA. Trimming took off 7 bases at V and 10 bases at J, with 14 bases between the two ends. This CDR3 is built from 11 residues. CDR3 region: CSGRAGDEQFF. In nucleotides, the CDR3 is TGCAGCGGCCGTGCAGGGGACGAGCAGTTCTTC.

The DNA for the CDR3 is TGTGCCAGCAGCCCTACAGGGGCAGATACGCAGTATTTT. This codes for CASSPTGADTQYF. V and J are TRBV9 and TRBJ2-3, with 7 bases matching TRBD1. Germline V gives CDR1 SGDLS, CDR2 YYNGEE. The V and J ends lost 4 bases and 4 bases, in that order; junction bases with no gene match: 3. The CDR3 extends over 13 amino acids. Together with reference TRBV9 and TRBJ2-3, the CDR3 gives the full variable domain: DSGVTQTPKHLITATGQRVTLRCSPRSGDLSVYWYQQSLDQGLQFLIQYYNGEERAKGNILERFSAQQFPDLHSELNLSSLELGDSALYFCASSPTGADTQYFGPGTRLTVL.

CDR3 in DNA: TGTGCCAGCAGCAGGGGCGCAAATGGCTACACCTTC. It yields the protein CASSRGANGYTF. This rearrangement joins TRBV14 to TRBJ1-2; a weak D match, TRBD1 (5 bases). V dropped 5 bases and J dropped 6 bases, with 10 bases sitting between them. Germline V gives CDR1 SGHDN, CDR2 FVKESK. There are 12 residues in the CDR3.

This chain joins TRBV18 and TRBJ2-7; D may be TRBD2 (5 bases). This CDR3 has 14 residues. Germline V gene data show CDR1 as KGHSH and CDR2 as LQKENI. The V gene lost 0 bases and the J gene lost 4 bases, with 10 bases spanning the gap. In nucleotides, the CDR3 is TGTGCCAGCTCACCACCGTCACGGGGTTACGAGCAGTACTTC. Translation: CASSPPSRGYEQYF.

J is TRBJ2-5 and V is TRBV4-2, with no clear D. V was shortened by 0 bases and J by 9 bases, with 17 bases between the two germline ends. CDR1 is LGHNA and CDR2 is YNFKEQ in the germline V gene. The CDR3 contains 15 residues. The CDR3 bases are TGTGCCAGCAGCCAAGAAACCCGGGCGCTTGGGGCCCAGTACTTC. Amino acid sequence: CASSQETRALGAQYF.

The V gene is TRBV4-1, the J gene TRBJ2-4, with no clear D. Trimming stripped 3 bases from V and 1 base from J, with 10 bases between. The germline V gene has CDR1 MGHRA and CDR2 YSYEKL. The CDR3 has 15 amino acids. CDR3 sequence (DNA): TGCGCCAGCAGCCACCGACGTGGGGCCAAAAACATTCAGTACTTC. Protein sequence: CASSHRRGAKNIQYF.

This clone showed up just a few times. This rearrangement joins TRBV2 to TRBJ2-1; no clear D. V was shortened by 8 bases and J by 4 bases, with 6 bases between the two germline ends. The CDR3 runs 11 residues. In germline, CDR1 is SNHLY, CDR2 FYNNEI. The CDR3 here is CASAAYNEQFF. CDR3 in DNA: TGTGCCAGCGCGGCTTACAATGAGCAGTTCTTC.

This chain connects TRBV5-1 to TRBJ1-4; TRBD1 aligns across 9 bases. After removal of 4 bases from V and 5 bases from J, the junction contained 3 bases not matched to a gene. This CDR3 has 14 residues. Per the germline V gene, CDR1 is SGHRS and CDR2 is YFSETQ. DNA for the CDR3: TGCGCCAGCAGCGTAGGGACAGGGAATGAAAAACTGTTTTTT. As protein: CASSVGTGNEKLFF.

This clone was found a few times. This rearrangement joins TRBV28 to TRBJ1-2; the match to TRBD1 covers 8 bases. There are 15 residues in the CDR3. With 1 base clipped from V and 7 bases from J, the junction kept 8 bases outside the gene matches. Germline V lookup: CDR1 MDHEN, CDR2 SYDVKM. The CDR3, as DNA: TGTGCCAGCAGTTTATTCGGGACAGGAGCTGGTGGCTACACCTTC. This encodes CASSLFGTGAGGYTF.

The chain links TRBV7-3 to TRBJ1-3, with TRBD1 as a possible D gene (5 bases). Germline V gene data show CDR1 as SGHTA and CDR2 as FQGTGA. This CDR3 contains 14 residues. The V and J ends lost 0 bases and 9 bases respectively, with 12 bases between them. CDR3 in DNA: TGTGCCAGCAGCTTAACGTCGGCAGGGAGCACCATATATTTT. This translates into CASSLTSAGSTIYF. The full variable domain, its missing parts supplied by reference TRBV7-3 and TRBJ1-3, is GAGVSQTPSNKVTEKGKYVELRCDPISGHTALYWYRQSLGQGPEFLIYFQGTGAADDSGLPNDRFFAVRPEGSVSTLKIQRTERGDSAVYLCASSLTSAGSTIYFGEGSWLTVV.

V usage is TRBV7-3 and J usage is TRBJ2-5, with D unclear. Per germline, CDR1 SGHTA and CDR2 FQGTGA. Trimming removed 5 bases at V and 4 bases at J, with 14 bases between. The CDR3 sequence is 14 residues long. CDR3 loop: CASSLTVGSETQYF. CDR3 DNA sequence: TGTGCCAGCAGCCTCACGGTTGGCTCAGAGACCCAGTACTTC.

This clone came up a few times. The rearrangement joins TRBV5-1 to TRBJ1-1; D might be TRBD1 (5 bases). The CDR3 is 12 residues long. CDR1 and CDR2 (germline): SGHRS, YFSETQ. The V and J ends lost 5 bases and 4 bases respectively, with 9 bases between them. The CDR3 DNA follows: TGCGCCAGCAGTGACAGTGGCACTGAAGCTTTCTTT. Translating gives CASSDSGTEAFF.

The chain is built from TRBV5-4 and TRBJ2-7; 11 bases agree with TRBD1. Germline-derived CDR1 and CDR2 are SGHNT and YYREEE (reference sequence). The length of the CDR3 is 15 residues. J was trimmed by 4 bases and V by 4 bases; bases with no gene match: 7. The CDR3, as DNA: TGTGCCAGCAGCCTAACGGACAGGGGGCTTTACGAGCAGTACTTC. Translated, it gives CASSLTDRGLYEQYF.

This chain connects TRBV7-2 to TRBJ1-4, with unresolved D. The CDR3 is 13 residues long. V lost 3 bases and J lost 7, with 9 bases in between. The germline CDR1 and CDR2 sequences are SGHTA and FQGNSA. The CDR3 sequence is CASSLWFREKLFF. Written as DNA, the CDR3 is TGTGCCAGCAGCTTGTGGTTTCGTGAAAAACTGTTTTTT.

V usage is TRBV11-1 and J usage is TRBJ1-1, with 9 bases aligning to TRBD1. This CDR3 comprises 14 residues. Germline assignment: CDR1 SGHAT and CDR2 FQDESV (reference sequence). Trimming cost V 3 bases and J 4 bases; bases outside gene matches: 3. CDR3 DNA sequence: TGTGCCAGCAGCTTGGAGACAGGGGGCACTGAAGCTTTCTTT. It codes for CASSLETGGTEAFF.

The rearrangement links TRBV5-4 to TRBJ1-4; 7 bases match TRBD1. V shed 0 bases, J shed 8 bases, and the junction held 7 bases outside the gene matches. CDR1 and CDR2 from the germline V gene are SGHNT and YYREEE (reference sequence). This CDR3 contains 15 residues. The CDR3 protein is CASSLEQGLSEKLFF. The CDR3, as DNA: TGTGCCAGCAGCTTGGAACAGGGGTTATCGGAAAAACTGTTTTTT.

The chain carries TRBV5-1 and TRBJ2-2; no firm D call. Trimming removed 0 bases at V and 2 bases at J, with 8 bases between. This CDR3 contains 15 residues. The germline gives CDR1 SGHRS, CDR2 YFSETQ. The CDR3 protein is CASSLDLLNTGELFF. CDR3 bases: TGCGCCAGCAGCTTGGATCTACTAAACACCGGGGAGCTGTTTTTT.

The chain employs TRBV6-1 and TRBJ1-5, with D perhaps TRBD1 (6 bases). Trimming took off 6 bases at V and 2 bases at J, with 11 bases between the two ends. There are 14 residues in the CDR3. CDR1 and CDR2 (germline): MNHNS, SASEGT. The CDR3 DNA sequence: TGTGCCAGCAGCCCACAGGGTGGCAATCAGCCCCAGCATTTT. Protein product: CASSPQGGNQPQHF.

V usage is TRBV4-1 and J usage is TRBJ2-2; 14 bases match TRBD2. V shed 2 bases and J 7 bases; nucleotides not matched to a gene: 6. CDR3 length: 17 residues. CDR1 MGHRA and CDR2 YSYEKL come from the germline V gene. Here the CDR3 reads CASSQRLAGGLDGELFF. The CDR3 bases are TGCGCCAGCAGCCAAAGACTAGCGGGAGGGCTTGACGGGGAGCTGTTTTTT.

CDR3 DNA: TGCGCCAGCAGCCCCGGGACTATAAACAATGAGCAGTTCTTC. It encodes CASSPGTINNEQFF. The rearrangement joins TRBV5-1 to TRBJ2-1; 7 positions match TRBD2. This CDR3 comprises 14 residues. V was clipped by 4 bases and J by 5 bases; unmatched bases: 6. CDR1 and CDR2 from the germline V gene are SGHRS and YFSETQ.

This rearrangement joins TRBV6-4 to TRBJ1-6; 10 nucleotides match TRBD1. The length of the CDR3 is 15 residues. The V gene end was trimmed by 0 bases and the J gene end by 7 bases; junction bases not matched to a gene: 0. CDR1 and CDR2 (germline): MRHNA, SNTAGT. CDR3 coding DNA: TGTGCCAGCAGTGACTCGACAGGGGGCAATTCACCCCTCCACTTT. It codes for CASSDSTGGNSPLHF.

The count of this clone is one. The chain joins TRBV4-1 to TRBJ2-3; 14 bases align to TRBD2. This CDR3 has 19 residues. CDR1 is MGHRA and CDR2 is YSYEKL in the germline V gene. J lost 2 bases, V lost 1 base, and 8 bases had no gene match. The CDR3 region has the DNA TGCGCCAGCAGCCAAGCGTGGACTAGCGGGAGGACCTACACAGATACGCAGTATTTT. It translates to CASSQAWTSGRTYTDTQYF.

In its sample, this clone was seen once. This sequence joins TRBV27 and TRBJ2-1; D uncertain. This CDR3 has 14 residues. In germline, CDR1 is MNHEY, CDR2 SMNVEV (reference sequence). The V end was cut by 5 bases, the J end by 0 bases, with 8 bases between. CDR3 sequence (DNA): TGTGCCAGCAGTCCCCCGAGCTCCTACAATGAGCAGTTCTTC. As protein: CASSPPSSYNEQFF.